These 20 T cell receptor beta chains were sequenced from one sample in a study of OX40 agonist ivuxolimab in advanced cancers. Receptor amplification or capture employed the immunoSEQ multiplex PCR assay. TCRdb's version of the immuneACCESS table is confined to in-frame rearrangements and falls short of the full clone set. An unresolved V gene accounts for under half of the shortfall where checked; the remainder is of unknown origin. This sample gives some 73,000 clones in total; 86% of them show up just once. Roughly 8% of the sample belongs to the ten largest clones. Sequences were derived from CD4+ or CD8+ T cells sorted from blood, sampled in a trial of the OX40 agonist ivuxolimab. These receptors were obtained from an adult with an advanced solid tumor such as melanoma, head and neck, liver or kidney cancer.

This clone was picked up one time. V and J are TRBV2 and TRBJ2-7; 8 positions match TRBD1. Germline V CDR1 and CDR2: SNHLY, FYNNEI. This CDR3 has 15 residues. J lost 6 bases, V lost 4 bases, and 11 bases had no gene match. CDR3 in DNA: TGTGCCAGCAGTGCTCATGGGACAGGACGTTCCGAGCAGTACTTC. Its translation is CASSAHGTGRSEQYF.

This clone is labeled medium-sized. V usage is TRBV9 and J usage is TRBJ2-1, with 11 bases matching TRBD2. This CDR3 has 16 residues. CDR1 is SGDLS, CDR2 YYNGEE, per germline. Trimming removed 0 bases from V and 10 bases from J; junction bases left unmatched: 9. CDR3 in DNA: TGTGCCAGCAGCGTAGCTCACGGGCTAGCGGGGGGAGAGCAGTTCTTC. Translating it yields CASSVAHGLAGGEQFF.

The CDR3: CASSGKGVYTEAFF. The CDR3 nucleotides are TGTGCCAGCAGCGGAAAGGGGGTATACACTGAAGCTTTCTTT. This chain joins TRBV28 and TRBJ1-1; a weak D match, TRBD1 (6 bases). Germline loops: CDR1 MDHEN, CDR2 SYDVKM. The V end was cut by 6 bases, the J end by 3 bases, with 14 bases between. The CDR3 has 14 residues. Looking up the rest from reference TRBV28 and TRBJ1-1 gives the full variable domain: DVKVTQSSRYLVKRTGEKVFLECVQDMDHENMFWYRQDPGLGLRLIYFSYDVKMKEKGDIPEGYSVSREKKERFSLILESASTNQTSMYLCASSGKGVYTEAFFGQGTRLTVV.

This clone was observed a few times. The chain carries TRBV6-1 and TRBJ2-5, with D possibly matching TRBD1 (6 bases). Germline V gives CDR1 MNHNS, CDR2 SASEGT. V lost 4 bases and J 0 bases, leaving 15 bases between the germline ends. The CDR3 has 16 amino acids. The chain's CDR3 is CASSARAGVYQETQYF. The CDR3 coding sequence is TGTGCCAGCAGTGCTAGGGCAGGGGTGTACCAAGAGACCCAGTACTTC.

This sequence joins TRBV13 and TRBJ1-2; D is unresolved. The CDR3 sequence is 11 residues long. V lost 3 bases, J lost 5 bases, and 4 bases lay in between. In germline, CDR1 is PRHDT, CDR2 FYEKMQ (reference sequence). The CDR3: CASSLGYGYTF. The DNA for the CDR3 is TGTGCCAGCAGCTTGGGTTATGGCTACACCTTC.

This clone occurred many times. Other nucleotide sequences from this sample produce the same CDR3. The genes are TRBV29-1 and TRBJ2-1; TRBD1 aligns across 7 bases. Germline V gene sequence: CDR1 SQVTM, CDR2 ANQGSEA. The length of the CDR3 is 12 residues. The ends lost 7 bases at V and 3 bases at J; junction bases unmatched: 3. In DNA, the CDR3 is TGCAGCGCTGGACAGGACTACAATGAGCAGTTCTTC. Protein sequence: CSAGQDYNEQFF.

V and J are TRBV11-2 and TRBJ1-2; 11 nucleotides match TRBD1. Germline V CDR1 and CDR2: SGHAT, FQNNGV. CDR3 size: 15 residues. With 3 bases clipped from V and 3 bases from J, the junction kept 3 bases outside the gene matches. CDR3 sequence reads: CASSFGQGAHYGYTF. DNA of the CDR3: TGTGCCAGCAGCTTCGGACAGGGGGCCCACTATGGCTACACCTTC.

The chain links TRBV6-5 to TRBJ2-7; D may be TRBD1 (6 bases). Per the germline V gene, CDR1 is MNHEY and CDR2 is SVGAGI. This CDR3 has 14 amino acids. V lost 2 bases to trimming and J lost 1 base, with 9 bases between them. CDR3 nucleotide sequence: TGTGCCAGCAGTTACCAGGGGCAGTCCTACGAGCAGTACTTC. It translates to CASSYQGQSYEQYF.

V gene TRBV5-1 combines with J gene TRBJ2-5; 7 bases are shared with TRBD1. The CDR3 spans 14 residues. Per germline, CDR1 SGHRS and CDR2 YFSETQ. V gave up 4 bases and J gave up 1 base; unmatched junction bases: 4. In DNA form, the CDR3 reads TGCGCCAGCAGCCTCAGGGGGTCCCAAGAGACCCAGTACTTC. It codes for CASSLRGSQETQYF.

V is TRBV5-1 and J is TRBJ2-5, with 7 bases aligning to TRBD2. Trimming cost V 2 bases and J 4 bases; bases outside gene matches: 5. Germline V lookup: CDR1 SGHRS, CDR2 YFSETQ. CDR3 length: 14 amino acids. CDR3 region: CASSFGGSGETQYF. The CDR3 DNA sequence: TGCGCCAGCAGCTTTGGCGGGAGTGGAGAGACCCAGTACTTC.

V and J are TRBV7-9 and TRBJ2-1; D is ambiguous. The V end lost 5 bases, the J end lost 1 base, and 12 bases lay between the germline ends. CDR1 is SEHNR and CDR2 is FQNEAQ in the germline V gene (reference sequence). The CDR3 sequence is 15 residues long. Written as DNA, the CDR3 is TGTGCCAGCAGCCCCCGGCAGTGGTCCTACAATGAGCAGTTCTTC. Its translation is CASSPRQWSYNEQFF. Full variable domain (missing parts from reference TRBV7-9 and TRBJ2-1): DTGVSQNPRHKITKRGQNVTFRCDPISEHNRLYWYRQTLGQGPEFLTYFQNEAQLEKSRLLSDRFSAERPKGSFSTLEIQRTEQGDSAMYLCASSPRQWSYNEQFFGPGTRLTVL.

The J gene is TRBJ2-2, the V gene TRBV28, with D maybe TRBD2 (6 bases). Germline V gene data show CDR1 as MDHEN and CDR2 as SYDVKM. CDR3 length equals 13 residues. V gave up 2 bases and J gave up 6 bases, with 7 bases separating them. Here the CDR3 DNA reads TGTGCCAGCAGTTTAGGAGGGCCCGGGGAGCTGTTTTTT. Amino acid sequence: CASSLGGPGELFF.

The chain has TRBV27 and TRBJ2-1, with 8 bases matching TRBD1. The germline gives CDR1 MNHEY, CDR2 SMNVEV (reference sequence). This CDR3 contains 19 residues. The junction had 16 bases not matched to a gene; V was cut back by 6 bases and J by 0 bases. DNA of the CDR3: TGTGCCAGCAGGTCAGGGGGCCAAAAAATGTTGTCCTCCTACAATGAGCAGTTCTTC. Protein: CASRSGGQKMLSSYNEQFF.

The DNA for the CDR3 is TGTGCCAGCAGCCCCTCGGCACCGAGGGGCAACGAGCAGTACTTC. Translated: CASSPSAPRGNEQYF. The gene calls are TRBV7-2 and TRBJ2-7; D might be TRBD1 or TRBD2, each matching 5 bases. This CDR3 has 15 residues. Germline CDR1 SGHTA, CDR2 FQGNSA. Trimming took off 5 bases at V and 5 bases at J, with 19 bases between the two ends.

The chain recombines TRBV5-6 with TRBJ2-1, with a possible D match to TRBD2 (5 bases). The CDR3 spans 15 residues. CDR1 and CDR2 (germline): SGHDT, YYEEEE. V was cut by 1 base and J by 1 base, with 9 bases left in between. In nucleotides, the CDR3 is TGTGCCAGCAGCTTGTTAACTAGTTCCTACAATGAGCAGTTCTTC. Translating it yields CASSLLTSSYNEQFF. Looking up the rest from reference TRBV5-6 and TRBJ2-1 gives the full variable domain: DAGVTQSPTHLIKTRGQQVTLRCSPKSGHDTVSWYQQALGQGPQFIFQYYEEEERQRGNFPDRFSGHQFPNYSSELNVNALLLGDSALYLCASSLLTSSYNEQFFGPGTRLTVL.

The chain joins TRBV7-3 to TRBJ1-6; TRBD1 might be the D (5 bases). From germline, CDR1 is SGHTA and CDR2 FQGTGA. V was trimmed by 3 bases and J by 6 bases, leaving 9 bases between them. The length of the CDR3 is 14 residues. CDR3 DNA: TGTGCCAGCAGCTTGGGACCGAGTAATTCACCCCTCCACTTT. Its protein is CASSLGPSNSPLHF. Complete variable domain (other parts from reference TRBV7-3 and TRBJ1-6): GAGVSQTPSNKVTEKGKYVELRCDPISGHTALYWYRQSLGQGPEFLIYFQGTGAADDSGLPNDRFFAVRPEGSVSTLKIQRTERGDSAVYLCASSLGPSNSPLHFGNGTRLTVT.

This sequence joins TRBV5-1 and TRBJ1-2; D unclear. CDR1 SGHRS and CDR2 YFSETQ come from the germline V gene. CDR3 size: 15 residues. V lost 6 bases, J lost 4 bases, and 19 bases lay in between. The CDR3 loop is CASKLLSRSSYGYTF. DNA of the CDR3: TGCGCCAGCAAGCTGTTATCTAGGTCCAGCTATGGCTACACCTTC.

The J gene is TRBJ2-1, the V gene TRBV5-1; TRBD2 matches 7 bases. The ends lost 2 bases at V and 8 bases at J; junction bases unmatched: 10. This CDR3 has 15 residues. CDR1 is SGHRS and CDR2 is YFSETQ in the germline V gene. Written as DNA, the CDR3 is TGCGCCAGCAGCTTTGGGGGGAGGGTCAGAGATGAGCAGTTCTTC. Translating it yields CASSFGGRVRDEQFF.

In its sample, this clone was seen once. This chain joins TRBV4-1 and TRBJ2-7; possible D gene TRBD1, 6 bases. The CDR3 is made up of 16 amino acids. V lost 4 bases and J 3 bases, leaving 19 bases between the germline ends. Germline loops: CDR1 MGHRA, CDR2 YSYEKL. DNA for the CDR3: TGCGCCAGCAGCCCCCCTCTCGTCAGGGGCAGCTACGAGCAGTACTTC. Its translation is CASSPPLVRGSYEQYF.

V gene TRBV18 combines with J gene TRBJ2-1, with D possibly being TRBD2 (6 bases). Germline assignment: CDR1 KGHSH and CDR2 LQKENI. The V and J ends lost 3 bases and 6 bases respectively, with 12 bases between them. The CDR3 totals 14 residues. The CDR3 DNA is TGTGCCAGCTCACCCCCTCATAGCGGCAATGAGCAGTTCTTC. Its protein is CASSPPHSGNEQFF.